This T cell receptor beta chain was sequenced for a study of T-cell memory formation after mild COVID-19. About the research overall: Most TCR clusters belonged to a single donor.

TCR alpha and TCR beta cDNA libraries carrying sample barcodes and UMIs were produced by 5'RACE using constant-segment primers. MiXCR, run by TCRdb on the 5' RACE reads, gives a single entry per CDR3 protein. The sample has about 390,000 distinct CDR3 sequences; 16% are singletons. Broader study findings: The study detected some responding clones in pre-infection memory, suggesting cross-reactive memory joined.

Remarks on this clonotype: Its antigen is not identified.

This CDR3 region has 17 residues. Trimming pared 8 bases from V and 0 bases from J, leaving 22 bases between. The germline CDR1 and CDR2 sequences are SEHNR and FQNEAQ (reference sequence). The rearrangement joins TRBV7-9 to TRBJ1-1; D may be TRBD1 (5 bases). The clonotype comes from a man aged 18 to 35 who had mild COVID-19 (a few samples of this study predate the infection). Cell type and time point are not known. Sequencing was performed on PBMCs or a T cell subset sorted from them (not recorded which). CDR3 nucleotides: TGTGCCAGCGAAGGACACAGGACCCTGACCATGAACACTGAAGCTTTCTTT. It specifies CASEGHRTLTMNTEAFF.